The 13 T cell receptor beta chains below all came from one sample that was sequenced in a study of identical twins. TCRdb analysed the 5' RACE reads with MiXCR anew, one entry per CDR3 protein. The repertoire holds around 690,000 distinct CDR3 sequences, with 21% as singletons. The sample was also reused in another study, on T cells expressing NK-cell markers.

The sample was PBMCs. These receptor sequences come from a woman aged 18-29 years in good health.

The table lists this clonotype with a few counts. The chain uses TRBV11-1 and TRBJ2-1; 9 nucleotides line up with TRBD1. V lost 4 bases, J lost 4 bases, and 17 bases stayed unmatched. Germline V gene lookup returns CDR1 SGHAT and CDR2 FQDESV (reference sequence). This CDR3 is 19 amino acids long. The CDR3 DNA follows: TGTGCCAGCAGCTGGAATATCGTCCGGGACAGGGAGGGATACAATGAGCAGTTCTTC. Translated: CASSWNIVRDREGYNEQFF.

This sequence joins TRBV12-3 or TRBV12-4 and TRBJ2-5, with 7 bases fitting TRBD2. With 6 bases clipped from V and 3 bases from J, the junction kept 7 bases outside the gene matches. The CDR3 covers 14 residues. DNA for the CDR3: TGTGCCAGCAGCCCCAGCGGGACTAAAGAGACCCAGTACTTC. The encoded protein is CASSPSGTKETQYF.

This chain uses TRBV7-9 with TRBJ2-7; D not certain. The V and J ends lost 4 bases and 1 base respectively, with 8 bases between them. Germline V gene sequence: CDR1 SEHNR, CDR2 FQNEAQ (reference sequence). The CDR3 has 13 residues. The CDR3 sequence is CASSSTESYEQYF. The CDR3 nucleotides are TGTGCCAGCAGCTCTACGGAGTCCTACGAGCAGTACTTC.

The V gene is TRBV29-1, the J gene TRBJ2-1; 8 bases line up with TRBD2. The CDR3 sequence is 14 residues long. Germline V gene data show CDR1 as SQVTM and CDR2 as ANQGSEA. The V and J ends lost 4 bases and 10 bases, in that order; junction bases with no gene match: 12. As DNA, the CDR3 is TGCAGCGTTGCCGAGCGGGGGCTAGGGGGGGAGCAGTTCTTC. It is translated as CSVAERGLGGEQFF.

V usage is TRBV7-2 and J usage is TRBJ1-1; D ambiguous. V dropped 2 bases and J dropped 0 bases, with 10 bases sitting between them. This CDR3 comprises 15 residues. The germline V gene encodes CDR1 SGHTA and CDR2 FQGNSA. CDR3 bases: TGTGCCAGCAGCTTAAGGGTTTCTCTGAACACTGAAGCTTTCTTT. Residues: CASSLRVSLNTEAFF.

The rearrangement links TRBV12-3 or TRBV12-4 to TRBJ2-5; 7 bases map to TRBD1. This CDR3 is 15 amino acids long. V was clipped by 3 bases and J by 5 bases; unmatched bases: 9. This chain's CDR3 is CASSFGHRGGETQYF. The CDR3 DNA reads as TGTGCCAGCAGTTTTGGGCACAGGGGTGGGGAGACCCAGTACTTC.

This clonotype was seen ten or more times. The rearrangement links TRBV20-1 to TRBJ2-7, with 14 bases lining up with TRBD2. Per germline, CDR1 DFQATT and CDR2 SNEGSKA (reference sequence). The CDR3 has 15 residues. V shed 4 bases and J 5 bases; nucleotides not matched to a gene: 7. In DNA, the CDR3 is TGCAGTGCTACCAAAAGACTAGCGGGGGGGAACGAGCAGTACTTC. The encoded protein is CSATKRLAGGNEQYF.

In its sample, this clonotype was seen a few times. The V and J genes are TRBV20-1 and TRBJ1-5; D might be TRBD1 (5 bases). Trimming shortened V by 5 bases and J by 10 bases, and 24 bases separated the two germline ends. The CDR3 runs 15 residues. Germline values: CDR1 DFQATT, CDR2 SNEGSKA (reference sequence). CDR3 nucleotide sequence: TGCAGTGCTGGCTATAAAGGGACCGGCGCCGTTCCCCAGCATTTT. It yields the protein CSAGYKGTGAVPQHF.

The rearrangement joins TRBV11-2 to TRBJ2-2; TRBD1 matches at 7 bases. The CDR3 has 13 amino acids. V lost 4 bases and J lost 6; bases outside the gene matches: 2. Germline V gene sequence: CDR1 SGHAT, CDR2 FQNNGV. CDR3 DNA sequence: TGTGCCAGCAGCTATGACAGGGCCGGGGAGCTGTTTTTT. Its translation is CASSYDRAGELFF.

This clonotype was observed a few times. This chain joins TRBV5-1 and TRBJ2-1; 9 bases are shared with TRBD2. In germline, CDR1 is SGHRS, CDR2 YFSETQ. V shed 6 bases, J shed 6 bases, and the junction held 7 bases outside the gene matches. CDR3 length: 14 amino acids. CDR3 in DNA: TGCGCCAGCATGAGGCTAGCGGGGATCAATGAGCAGTTCTTC. Translating gives CASMRLAGINEQFF.

The chain joins TRBV12-3 or TRBV12-4 to TRBJ2-1; 15 positions match TRBD2. This CDR3 region has 15 residues. The V and J ends lost 7 bases and 6 bases, in that order; junction bases with no gene match: 4. This CDR3 is CASKRGLAGGNEQFF. Here the CDR3 DNA reads TGTGCCAGCAAACGGGGACTAGCGGGGGGCAATGAGCAGTTCTTC.

The chain has TRBV5-1 and TRBJ2-1; 11 bases map to TRBD2. In germline, CDR1 is SGHRS, CDR2 YFSETQ. Trimming cost V 5 bases and J 4 bases; bases outside gene matches: 2. The CDR3 runs 14 residues. CDR3: CASRPSGRYNEQFF. The CDR3 DNA sequence: TGCGCCAGCAGGCCTAGCGGGAGGTACAATGAGCAGTTCTTC.

This sequence joins TRBV20-1 and TRBJ2-1, with 9 bases matching TRBD2. V lost 6 bases, J lost 5 bases, and 8 bases stayed unmatched. The CDR3 runs to 14 residues. The germline V gene encodes CDR1 DFQATT and CDR2 SNEGSKA (reference sequence). DNA of the CDR3: TGCAGTGCCGAAACGACTAGCGGCAACAATGAGCAGTTCTTC. Its protein is CSAETTSGNNEQFF.